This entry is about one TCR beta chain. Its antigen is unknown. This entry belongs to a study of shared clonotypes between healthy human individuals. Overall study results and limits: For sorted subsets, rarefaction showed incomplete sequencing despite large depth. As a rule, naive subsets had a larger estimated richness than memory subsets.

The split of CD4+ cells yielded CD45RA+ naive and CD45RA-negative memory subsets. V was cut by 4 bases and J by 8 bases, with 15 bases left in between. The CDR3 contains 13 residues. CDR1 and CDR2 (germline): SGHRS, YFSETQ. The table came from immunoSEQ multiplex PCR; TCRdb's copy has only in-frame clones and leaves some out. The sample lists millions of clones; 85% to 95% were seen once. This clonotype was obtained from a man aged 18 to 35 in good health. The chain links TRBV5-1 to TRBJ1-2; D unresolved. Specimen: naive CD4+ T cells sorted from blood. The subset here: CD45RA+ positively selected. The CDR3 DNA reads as TGCGCCAGCAGCCGTGGGTCCACAAACGGCTACACCTTC. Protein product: CASSRGSTNGYTF.